This is a list of T cell receptor beta chains from one sample in a study of vaccination effects on CD4 cells after COVID-19. Antigens for these TCRs are unknown. Measured with immunoSEQ multiplex PCR; TCRdb has only the in-frame clones, and not every one. This table has 20,000 or so clones, around 75% appearing once. Sequenced material: CD4+ T cells from PBMCs cultured with HCoV-NL63 spike peptides, taken before COVID-19 vaccination. The receptor set was obtained from a human donor who received a COVID-19 vaccine. The CDR3 runs from the conserved cysteine through the conserved F or W. D genes are given only for firm matches. Some rows have no size entry. The others give once, few or many, or a class for an expanded clone.

v_gene: TRBV12-3/TRBV12-4; j_gene: TRBJ2-1; d_gene: -; abundance: once; CDR3nt: TGTGCCAGCACTTTCGGACTATTGAATGAGCAGTTCTTC; CDR3aa: CASTFGLLNEQFF
v_gene: TRBV3-1/TRBV3-2; j_gene: TRBJ1-2; d_gene: TRBD1; abundance: -; CDR3nt: TGTGCCAGCAGAGAGGTTGGACAGGGGGACGGCTACACCTTC; CDR3aa: CASREVGQGDGYTF
v_gene: TRBV2; j_gene: TRBJ2-6; d_gene: -; abundance: -; CDR3nt: TGTGCCAGCAGCGTGGGGGCCAACGTCCTGACTTTC; CDR3aa: CASSVGANVLTF
v_gene: TRBV6-5; j_gene: TRBJ1-4; d_gene: -; abundance: few; CDR3nt: TGTGCCAGCAGACAAACAGGGAATTATGAAAAACTGTTTTTT; CDR3aa: CASRQTGNYEKLFF
v_gene: TRBV27; j_gene: TRBJ2-7; d_gene: -; abundance: -; CDR3nt: TGTGCCAGCAGTTTATTTAGACAGTCCTACGAGCAGTACTTC; CDR3aa: CASSLFRQSYEQYF
v_gene: TRBV20-1; j_gene: TRBJ1-6; d_gene: TRBD1; abundance: few; CDR3nt: TGCAGTGCTAGTCCGTCCGGCAGGGGGGAATATTCACCCCTCCACTTT; CDR3aa: CSASPSGRGEYSPLHF
v_gene: TRBV2; j_gene: TRBJ1-6; d_gene: TRBD1; abundance: -; CDR3nt: TGTGCCAGCAGTGGATCGTGGACAGGGGGCGAGTATTCACCCCTCCACTTT; CDR3aa: CASSGSWTGGEYSPLHF
v_gene: TRBV21-1; j_gene: TRBJ1-1; d_gene: -; abundance: medium-sized; CDR3nt: TGTGCCAGCAGCAAAGTAGGGATAATGAACACTGAAGCTTTCTTT; CDR3aa: CASSKVGIMNTEAFF
v_gene: TRBV6-4; j_gene: TRBJ1-1; d_gene: -; abundance: -; CDR3nt: TGTGCCAGCAGTGACTCGTCTAAGGGGACTGAAGCTTTCTTT; CDR3aa: CASSDSSKGTEAFF
v_gene: TRBV2; j_gene: TRBJ1-4; d_gene: -; abundance: -; CDR3nt: TGTGCCAGCAGGGGAGGGACGGAAAAACTGTTTTTT; CDR3aa: CASRGGTEKLFF
v_gene: TRBV6-5; j_gene: TRBJ2-4; d_gene: -; abundance: -; CDR3nt: TGTGCCAGCCGTCAGGGTGGCAAAAACATTCAGTACTTC; CDR3aa: CASRQGGKNIQYF
v_gene: TRBV7-9; j_gene: TRBJ1-1; d_gene: -; abundance: -; CDR3nt: TGTGCCAGCAGCACCGGTACAGGGTTTAACACTGAAGCTTTCTTT; CDR3aa: CASSTGTGFNTEAFF
v_gene: TRBV19; j_gene: TRBJ1-5; d_gene: TRBD1; abundance: -; CDR3nt: TGTGCCAGTAGTATCCAGGGGGCGGGTCAGCCCCAGCATTTT; CDR3aa: CASSIQGAGQPQHF
v_gene: TRBV2; j_gene: TRBJ1-2; d_gene: TRBD1; abundance: -; CDR3nt: TGTGCCAGCAGTAGTACCGGGACAGTCTATGGCTACACCTTC; CDR3aa: CASSSTGTVYGYTF
v_gene: TRBV27; j_gene: TRBJ2-5; d_gene: TRBD1; abundance: once; CDR3nt: TGTGCCAGCAGTCAAAAAGGGGGCTGGGAGACCCAGTACTTC; CDR3aa: CASSQKGGWETQYF
v_gene: TRBV5-3; j_gene: TRBJ2-7; d_gene: -; abundance: once; CDR3nt: TGTGCCAGAAGCCCTCTCCCCCTTGTATCACCGTACGAGCAGTACTTC; CDR3aa: CARSPLPLVSPYEQYF
v_gene: TRBV7-9; j_gene: TRBJ1-6; d_gene: -; abundance: few; CDR3nt: TGTGCCAGCAGCCCCTACAGGGCTTTCCAACCAAATTCACCCCTCCACTTT; CDR3aa: CASSPYRAFQPNSPLHF
v_gene: TRBV7-9; j_gene: TRBJ1-2; d_gene: -; abundance: -; CDR3nt: TGTGCCAGCAGCTTAGTGCAGGGTTGGTATGGCTACACCTTC; CDR3aa: CASSLVQGWYGYTF
v_gene: TRBV7-9; j_gene: TRBJ2-2; d_gene: -; abundance: -; CDR3nt: TGTGCCAGCAGCTTAGGCTCCCTGCTAACCGGGGAGCTGTTTTTT; CDR3aa: CASSLGSLLTGELFF
v_gene: TRBV3-1/TRBV3-2; j_gene: TRBJ1-6; d_gene: -; abundance: few; CDR3nt: TGTGCCAGCAGCGGTGGAGGGGGGTTTGGGAATTCACCCCTCCACTTT; CDR3aa: CASSGGGGFGNSPLHF
v_gene: TRBV15; j_gene: TRBJ2-7; d_gene: TRBD2; abundance: once; CDR3nt: TGTGCCACCAGCAGAGATACTAGCGGGAGTTACGAGCAGTACTTC; CDR3aa: CATSRDTSGSYEQYF
v_gene: TRBV4-1; j_gene: TRBJ1-4; d_gene: -; abundance: -; CDR3nt: TGCGCCAGCAGCCAGGGTCTACTTAGGCGGATCGTGAATGAAAAACTGTTTTTT; CDR3aa: CASSQGLLRRIVNEKLFF
v_gene: TRBV2; j_gene: TRBJ2-1; d_gene: -; abundance: -; CDR3nt: TGTGCCAGCAGGGCGGACACTGAGCAGTTCTTC; CDR3aa: CASRADTEQFF
v_gene: TRBV12-3/TRBV12-4; j_gene: TRBJ1-2; d_gene: -; abundance: -; CDR3nt: TGTGCCAGCAAGGACAGATATGGCTACACCTTC; CDR3aa: CASKDRYGYTF
v_gene: TRBV4-1; j_gene: TRBJ1-2; d_gene: TRBD1; abundance: -; CDR3nt: TGCGCCAGCAGCCAAGATATGGGACAGGGGTATGGCTACACCTTC; CDR3aa: CASSQDMGQGYGYTF
v_gene: TRBV6-4; j_gene: TRBJ1-1; d_gene: -; abundance: -; CDR3nt: TGTGCCAGCAGTGATGGGTTGAGGGGGAACACTGAAGCTTTCTTT; CDR3aa: CASSDGLRGNTEAFF
v_gene: TRBV5-1; j_gene: TRBJ1-4; d_gene: -; abundance: -; CDR3nt: TGCGCCAGCAGTACCGAAGGGAAACTGTTTTTT; CDR3aa: CASSTEGKLFF
v_gene: TRBV10-1; j_gene: TRBJ2-3; d_gene: TRBD1; abundance: -; CDR3nt: TGCGCCAGCAGTGAGGCCGGGACAGGTAAAGATACGCAGTATTTT; CDR3aa: CASSEAGTGKDTQYF
v_gene: TRBV5-1; j_gene: TRBJ2-3; d_gene: TRBD1; abundance: few; CDR3nt: TGCGCCAGCAGCTTAGTTCGAGGACAGGGGGCAGGAGATACGCAGTATTTT; CDR3aa: CASSLVRGQGAGDTQYF
v_gene: TRBV3-1/TRBV3-2; j_gene: TRBJ2-7; d_gene: TRBD2; abundance: -; CDR3nt: TGTGCCAGCAGCCAGGGACTACTAAGCTCCTACGAGCAGTACTTC; CDR3aa: CASSQGLLSSYEQYF
v_gene: TRBV3-1/TRBV3-2; j_gene: TRBJ1-2; d_gene: -; abundance: few; CDR3nt: TGTGCCAGCAGCCCTTTTGGGAGAGGCTACACCTTC; CDR3aa: CASSPFGRGYTF
v_gene: TRBV6-5; j_gene: TRBJ1-4; d_gene: -; abundance: -; CDR3nt: TGTGCCAGCAGTTTGACAACAACTAATGAAAAACTGTTTTTT; CDR3aa: CASSLTTTNEKLFF
v_gene: TRBV6-4; j_gene: TRBJ2-3; d_gene: TRBD2; abundance: -; CDR3nt: TGTGCCAGCAGTGTAGCGGGGGGGCCGGCAGATACGCAGTATTTT; CDR3aa: CASSVAGGPADTQYF
v_gene: TRBV25-1; j_gene: TRBJ1-1; d_gene: -; abundance: -; CDR3nt: TGTGCCAGCGGGGGAAGGGGATCCGTGAACACTGAAGCTTTCTTT; CDR3aa: CASGGRGSVNTEAFF
v_gene: TRBV7-8; j_gene: TRBJ1-1; d_gene: -; abundance: -; CDR3nt: TGTGCCAGCAACAATTTGGGGGGGGGGTTGGGCACTGAAGCTTTCTTT; CDR3aa: CASNNLGGGLGTEAFF
v_gene: TRBV5-4; j_gene: TRBJ1-5; d_gene: -; abundance: -; CDR3nt: TGTGCCAGCAGCTTTGGTCCGGATCAGCCCCAGCATTTT; CDR3aa: CASSFGPDQPQHF
v_gene: TRBV9; j_gene: TRBJ1-5; d_gene: TRBD1; abundance: -; CDR3nt: TGTGCCAGCAGCACCTCAGGGGGCGCGGGTCAGCCCCAGCATTTT; CDR3aa: CASSTSGGAGQPQHF
v_gene: TRBV2; j_gene: TRBJ2-1; d_gene: -; abundance: -; CDR3nt: TGTGCCAGCAGTGAACTGTTCAATGAGCAGTTCTTC; CDR3aa: CASSELFNEQFF
v_gene: TRBV3-1/TRBV3-2; j_gene: TRBJ2-3; d_gene: -; abundance: -; CDR3nt: TGTGCCAGCAGCCAAGAGTACTCGCTAGATACGCAGTATTTT; CDR3aa: CASSQEYSLDTQYF
v_gene: TRBV19; j_gene: TRBJ2-7; d_gene: TRBD1; abundance: -; CDR3nt: TGTGCCAGTAGTCGAACAGGGGGCGATTTCCACGAGCAGTACTTC; CDR3aa: CASSRTGGDFHEQYF